This T cell receptor beta chain was sequenced during a study of patients and donors after allogeneic stem cell transplantation. Trimming took off 2 bases at V and 4 bases at J, with 11 bases between the two ends. The CDR3 covers 14 residues. Germline V gene data show CDR1 as SGHNT and CDR2 as YENEEA. TCRdb called the RT-PCR reads again in MiXCR, with one record for every CDR3 protein. The table records about a million distinct CDR3 sequences, about 20% of them present only once. The sample was blood, either unsorted or a sorted T cell fraction (not recorded which). The rearrangement joins TRBV11-3 to TRBJ1-2; D uncertain. The origin of this receptor is a human donor who was either an allogeneic HSCT recipient or a stem cell or donor lymphocyte infusion donor (not recorded which). It is not recorded whose cells these are; they may come from a transplant donor. The CDR3 protein is CASSLRTGPYGYTF. CDR3 bases: TGTGCCAGCAGCTTAAGGACTGGGCCCTATGGCTACACCTTC.